These 21 T cell receptor beta chains were sequenced from one sample in a study of blood T cell repertoires in COVID-19. Only in-frame clones appear in the TCRdb table, and some are missing; sequencing was by immunoSEQ multiplex PCR. There are fewer than 250,000 clones in the sample; roughly 89% occur only once, and under 4% lies in the top ten. Sequenced sample: PBMCs or T cells enriched from blood (not recorded which). The origin of the receptors is a woman aged 25-40 years who had been exposed to COVID-19.

The V gene is TRBV7-9, the J gene TRBJ1-4; 9 nucleotides agree with TRBD1. This CDR3 comprises 15 residues. The V gene's germline CDR1 is SEHNR and CDR2 FQNEAQ (reference sequence). V dropped 2 bases and J dropped 8; count of bases not matched to a gene: 6. For the CDR3, the DNA is TGTGCCAGCAGCTTACGGCAGGGGACAGGGGAAAAACTGTTTTTT. Amino acids: CASSLRQGTGEKLFF.

This chain connects TRBV11-2 to TRBJ2-7; 9 bases agree with TRBD2. Trimming removed 4 bases from V and 6 bases from J; junction bases left unmatched: 4. The CDR3 runs to 13 residues. Germline V gives CDR1 SGHAT, CDR2 FQNNGV. The CDR3 spells CASSSSGATEQYF. The CDR3 DNA reads TGTGCCAGCAGCTCTAGCGGGGCAACCGAGCAGTACTTC. The whole variable domain, filled in from reference TRBV11-2 and TRBJ2-7, reads EAGVAQSPRYKIIEKRQSVAFWCNPISGHATLYWYQQILGQGPKLLIQFQNNGVVDDSQLPKDRFSAERLKGVDSTLKIQPAKLEDSAVYLCASSSSGATEQYFGPGTRLTVT.

This sequence joins TRBV4-3 and TRBJ2-1, with 7 bases lining up with TRBD1. With V trimmed by 0 bases and J by 5 bases, 10 bases remained unmatched. The CDR3 is 17 residues long. Germline assignment: CDR1 LGHNA and CDR2 YSLEER. CDR3 residues: CASSQEFGTAGNNEQFF. In DNA, the CDR3 is TGCGCCAGCAGCCAAGAATTCGGGACAGCAGGAAACAATGAGCAGTTCTTC.

The rearrangement uses TRBV2 and TRBJ2-2; no clear D. This CDR3 has 16 amino acids. Germline CDR1 reads SNHLY; CDR2 reads FYNNEI. Trimming removed 4 bases at V and 4 bases at J, with 16 bases between. In DNA, the CDR3 is TGTGCCAGCAGTGGACCTAGTACTACCCCCACCGGGGAGCTGTTTTTT. It translates to CASSGPSTTPTGELFF. Full variable domain (outside the CDR3, taken from reference TRBV2 and TRBJ2-2): EPEVTQTPSHQVTQMGQEVILRCVPISNHLYFYWYRQILGQKVEFLVSFYNNEISEKSEIFDDQFSVERPDGSNFTLKIRSTKLEDSAMYFCASSGPSTTPTGELFFGEGSRLTVL.

The chain joins TRBV20-1 to TRBJ2-3; D not certain. The CDR3 extends over 12 amino acids. Germline-derived CDR1 and CDR2 are DFQATT and SNEGSKA (reference sequence). Trimming took 6 bases from V and 3 from J, leaving 10 bases between them. The CDR3 DNA sequence: TGCAGTGCCAGTGTCCGTACAGATACGCAGTATTTT. Its protein product is CSASVRTDTQYF.

This clone showed up just a few times. Here the CDR3 DNA reads TGTGCCAGCAGCTTAGACGCGGCGTCTTTCGAGCAGTACTTC. Its protein is CASSLDAASFEQYF. The chain uses TRBV7-2 and TRBJ2-7, with D unclear. This CDR3 has 14 residues. In germline, CDR1 is SGHTA, CDR2 FQGNSA. Trimming stripped 1 base from V and 6 bases from J, with 13 bases between. Together with reference TRBV7-2 and TRBJ2-7, the CDR3 gives the full variable domain: GAGVSQSPSNKVTEKGKDVELRCDPISGHTALYWYRQSLGQGLEFLIYFQGNSAPDKSGLPSDRFSAERTGGSVSTLTIQRTQQEDSAVYLCASSLDAASFEQYFGPGTRLTVT.

This clone was seen a single time. This chain joins TRBV10-1 and TRBJ1-2; D remains ambiguous. Germline V CDR1 and CDR2: WNHNN, SYGVQD (reference sequence). The CDR3 runs to 13 residues. V lost 4 bases and J lost 3, with 9 bases in between. The CDR3 coding sequence is TGCGCCAGCAGTGCGAAGGAGGACTATGGCTACACCTTC. This codes for CASSAKEDYGYTF.

The count of this clone is one. The gene calls are TRBV6-5 and TRBJ1-2, with unresolved D. There are 15 residues in the CDR3. The germline V gene has CDR1 MNHEY and CDR2 SVGAGI. V lost 7 bases and J 4 bases, leaving 19 bases between the germline ends. CDR3 DNA sequence: TGTGCCAGCACTCCCCGATTACGTACGGGCTATGGCTACACCTTC. This codes for CASTPRLRTGYGYTF.

The chain links TRBV7-3 to TRBJ2-3; 8 nucleotides align to TRBD2. Trimming removed 1 base from V and 4 bases from J; junction bases left unmatched: 4. The CDR3 has 15 amino acids. Germline lookup yields CDR1 SGHTA and CDR2 FQGTGA. Here the CDR3 DNA reads TGTGCCAGCAGCTTAAACGGGGGGGCGTCAGATACGCAGTATTTT. It yields the protein CASSLNGGASDTQYF.

This chain uses TRBV5-4 with TRBJ1-1, with D possibly being TRBD1 (6 bases). The germline V and J ends were trimmed by 7 bases and 1 base, with 8 bases remaining between them. This CDR3 region has 12 residues. CDR1 is SGHNT, CDR2 YYREEE, per germline (reference sequence). CDR3 protein: CASSGQNTEAFF. The CDR3 coding sequence is TGTGCCAGCTCGGGACAGAACACTGAAGCTTTCTTT.

This chain links TRBV21-1 with TRBJ2-7; the table's D call TRBD1 went unverified against the DNA. TRBV21-1 is an annotated pseudogene. This CDR3 has 16 amino acids. CDR3 DNA sequence: TGTGCCAGCAGCAAAGCGCGGGACAGGGGAACCTACGAGCAGTACTTC. Protein: CASSKARDRGTYEQYF.

The rearrangement joins TRBV4-1 to TRBJ2-7; D gene uncertain. The CDR3 runs to 13 residues. In germline, CDR1 is MGHRA, CDR2 YSYEKL. Trimming left V 3 bases short and J 3 bases short, with 9 bases between. The DNA of the CDR3 is TGCGCCAGCAGCCATGGGCAATTCTACGAGCAGTACTTC. Its translation is CASSHGQFYEQYF.

V and J are TRBV5-4 and TRBJ1-1, with 8 bases fitting TRBD1. The CDR3 has 13 residues. Germline CDR1 reads SGHNT; CDR2 reads YYREEE (reference sequence). The V and J ends lost 3 bases and 7 bases, in that order; junction bases with no gene match: 5. The CDR3 region is CASSWDRRGEAFF. CDR3 bases: TGTGCCAGCAGCTGGGACAGGAGAGGTGAAGCTTTCTTT. Based on the CDR3 plus reference TRBV5-4 and TRBJ1-1, the full variable domain is ETGVTQSPTHLIKTRGQQVTLRCSSQSGHNTVSWYQQALGQGPQFIFQYYREEENGRGNFPPRFSGLQFPNYSSELNVNALELDDSALYLCASSWDRRGEAFFGQGTRLTVV.

The chain has TRBV7-9 and TRBJ1-5; 9 bases map to TRBD1. Trimming cost V 5 bases and J 7 bases; bases outside gene matches: 3. Germline CDR1 reads SEHNR; CDR2 reads FQNEAQ (reference sequence). CDR3 size: 13 residues. CDR3 nucleotide sequence: TGTGCCAGCAGCGGACAGGGGCCCCAGCCCCAGCATTTT. Translated: CASSGQGPQPQHF. The full variable domain, in which reference TRBV7-9 and TRBJ1-5 provide the parts outside the CDR3, is DTGVSQNPRHKITKRGQNVTFRCDPISEHNRLYWYRQTLGQGPEFLTYFQNEAQLEKSRLLSDRFSAERPKGSFSTLEIQRTEQGDSAMYLCASSGQGPQPQHFGDGTRLSIL.

The V gene is TRBV5-6, the J gene TRBJ2-4; TRBD1 matches 8 bases. The CDR3 runs to 15 residues. The germline V gene encodes CDR1 SGHDT and CDR2 YYEEEE. J was trimmed by 0 bases and V by 4 bases; bases with no gene match: 3. The chain's CDR3 is CASSPQGVAKNIQYF. In DNA, the CDR3 is TGTGCCAGCAGCCCACAGGGGGTAGCCAAAAACATTCAGTACTTC.

The chain carries TRBV6-1 and TRBJ2-3; D is perhaps TRBD2 (6 bases). The germline V gene has CDR1 MNHNS and CDR2 SASEGT. There are 17 residues in the CDR3. Trimming cost V 4 bases and J 2 bases, with 19 bases left between them. DNA for the CDR3: TGTGCCAGCAGTGGGGACTTACCCCCGAGAAACACAGATACGCAGTATTTT. As protein: CASSGDLPPRNTDTQYF.

This chain uses TRBV19 with TRBJ1-4; D is uncertain. With 3 bases removed from V and 2 bases from J, the gap between germline ends came to 7 bases. CDR3 size: 14 residues. Looked up from germline, CDR1 is LNHDA and CDR2 is SQIVND (reference sequence). The CDR3 sequence is CASSIRETNEKLFF. The DNA for the CDR3 is TGTGCCAGTAGTATTAGGGAGACTAATGAAAAACTGTTTTTT.

This clone was picked up one time. This sequence joins TRBV30 and TRBJ2-7, with D tentatively TRBD1 (6 bases). This CDR3 spans 12 amino acids. Germline V lookup: CDR1 GTSNPN, CDR2 SVGIG (reference sequence). Trimming pared 0 bases from V and 3 bases from J, leaving 6 bases between. The CDR3 DNA reads TGTGCCTGGAGTGTAGGGGGCTACGAGCAGTACTTC. It codes for CAWSVGGYEQYF.

The chain is built from TRBV15 and TRBJ1-2; D is ambiguous. V was clipped by 5 bases and J by 8 bases, with 12 bases between them. Per the germline V gene, CDR1 is LNHNV and CDR2 is YYDKDF (reference sequence). The CDR3 has 12 amino acids. CDR3 sequence: CATSQTGKGYTF. Written as DNA, the CDR3 is TGTGCCACCAGCCAGACGGGGAAAGGCTACACCTTC.

The chain recombines TRBV27 with TRBJ1-2; no clear D. CDR1 MNHEY and CDR2 SMNVEV come from the germline V gene (reference sequence). Trimming stripped 6 bases from V and 0 bases from J, with 17 bases between. CDR3 length: 16 amino acids. The CDR3 protein is CASSFGSRQTNYGYTF. The CDR3 nucleotides read TGTGCCAGCAGCTTCGGGAGCCGACAAACTAACTATGGCTACACCTTC.

The V call is TRBV6-2 or TRBV6-3, the J call TRBJ1-2; D is possibly TRBD1 (5 bases). The CDR3 extends over 15 amino acids. The ends were cut back, 0 bases at V and 7 bases at J, with 15 bases in the middle. CDR1 MNHEY and CDR2 SVGEGT come from the germline V gene. In nucleotides, the CDR3 is TGTGCCAGCAGTTACTCGATTCGGGGGAATCGTGGCTACACCTTC. Translated, it gives CASSYSIRGNRGYTF.